Listed below are T cell receptor beta chains from one sample, sequenced in a study of blood T cell repertoires in COVID-19. Method: immunoSEQ multiplex PCR; TCRdb's copy keeps in-frame clones and lacks some. The data show about 180,000 clones, roughly 88% seen once. The sequencing input was peripheral blood. These receptors were taken from a human donor with active or convalescent COVID-19. The donor label of this sample is uncertain. The CDR3 runs from the conserved cysteine through the conserved F or W. D genes are given only for firm matches. Some rows mark clone size as missing; the rest say once, few, many or name a class of expanded clone.

V	D	J	size	CDR3	DNA
TRBV9	TRBD2	TRBJ2-3	.	CASSVAAGGPTDTQYF	TGTGCCAGCAGCGTAGCAGCGGGGGGCCCCACAGATACGCAGTATTTT
TRBV9	.	TRBJ1-1	.	CASSVGSSVTVNTEAFF	TGTGCCAGCAGCGTAGGTTCCAGCGTAACCGTGAACACTGAAGCTTTCTTT
TRBV5-4	.	TRBJ1-2	.	CASSLAGIGGNYGYTF	TGTGCCAGCAGCTTGGCCGGTATAGGGGGAAACTATGGCTACACCTTC
TRBV28	TRBD1	TRBJ1-6	.	CASSFTGTGVNSPLHF	TGTGCCAGCAGTTTTACCGGGACAGGGGTTAATTCACCCCTCCACTTT
TRBV7-9	TRBD2	TRBJ2-7	.	CASSSRDGTSGRNHEQYF	TGTGCCAGCAGCTCCCGGGACGGAACTAGCGGGAGAAACCACGAGCAGTACTTC
TRBV27	.	TRBJ2-7	.	CATRDPIEEQYF	TGTGCCACGCGGGACCCTATCGAGGAGCAGTACTTC
TRBV10-1	TRBD1	TRBJ1-4	.	CASSGTVALFF	TGCGCCAGCAGCGGGACAGTAGCACTGTTTTTT
TRBV6-5	.	TRBJ1-6	.	CASRSQGWDSPLHF	TGTGCCAGCAGATCTCAGGGGTGGGATTCACCCCTCCACTTT
TRBV12-3/TRBV12-4	TRBD2	TRBJ2-5	.	CASSKLAARTQYF	TGTGCCAGCAGCAAACTAGCGGCGCGGACCCAGTACTTC
TRBV18	.	TRBJ2-6	.	CASSPATPGAGANVLTF	TGTGCCAGCTCACCGGCGACCCCAGGGGCTGGGGCCAACGTCCTGACTTTC
TRBV28	.	TRBJ2-7	.	CASSLSSGEQYF	TGTGCCAGCAGTTTATCGTCGGGAGAGCAGTACTTC
TRBV6-5	.	TRBJ2-4	.	CASRGLAKNIQYF	TGTGCCAGCAGAGGACTAGCCAAAAACATTCAGTACTTC
TRBV4-1	.	TRBJ1-5	few	CASSQGGTGNNQPQHF	TGCGCCAGCAGCCAAGGAGGAACGGGTAACAATCAGCCCCAGCATTTT
TRBV6-2/TRBV6-3	.	TRBJ1-5	.	CASSYQRGRGTPNQPQHF	TGTGCCAGCAGTTACCAAAGGGGACGCGGGACCCCAAATCAGCCCCAGCATTTT
TRBV3-1/TRBV3-2	TRBD2	TRBJ2-2	.	CASSQEVAGKGELFF	TGTGCCAGCAGCCAAGAGGTAGCGGGGAAAGGGGAGCTGTTTTTT
TRBV28	TRBD1	TRBJ1-4	.	CASRRTGYKLFF	TGTGCCAGCAGACGGACAGGGTACAAACTGTTTTTT
TRBV9	.	TRBJ1-1	.	CASSVWDTGNTEAFF	TGTGCCAGCAGCGTTTGGGACACAGGAAACACTGAAGCTTTCTTT
TRBV9	TRBD1	TRBJ1-2	.	CASSPADRGRGYGYTF	TGTGCCAGCAGCCCAGCAGACAGGGGGCGAGGCTATGGCTACACCTTC
TRBV7-9	TRBD2	TRBJ2-5	.	CASSLLLGLKASGGKRYF	TGTGCCAGCAGCTTATTATTGGGATTGAAAGCTAGCGGGGGGAAGCGGTACTTC
TRBV7-2	.	TRBJ2-5	.	CASSPPGWHQETQYF	TGTGCCAGCAGCCCACCTGGTTGGCACCAAGAGACCCAGTACTTC
TRBV9	.	TRBJ1-6	.	CASSPLGAGSPLHF	TGTGCCAGCAGCCCCCTGGGGGCTGGGTCACCCCTCCACTTT
TRBV7-9	.	TRBJ2-7	.	CASSLGRDRSYEQYF	TGTGCCAGCAGCTTAGGGCGGGACCGCTCCTACGAGCAGTACTTC
TRBV6-2/TRBV6-3	TRBD2	TRBJ2-1	.	CASSPWAGSGRRNEQFF	TGTGCCAGCAGCCCTTGGGCGGGTAGCGGGAGACGGAATGAGCAGTTCTTC